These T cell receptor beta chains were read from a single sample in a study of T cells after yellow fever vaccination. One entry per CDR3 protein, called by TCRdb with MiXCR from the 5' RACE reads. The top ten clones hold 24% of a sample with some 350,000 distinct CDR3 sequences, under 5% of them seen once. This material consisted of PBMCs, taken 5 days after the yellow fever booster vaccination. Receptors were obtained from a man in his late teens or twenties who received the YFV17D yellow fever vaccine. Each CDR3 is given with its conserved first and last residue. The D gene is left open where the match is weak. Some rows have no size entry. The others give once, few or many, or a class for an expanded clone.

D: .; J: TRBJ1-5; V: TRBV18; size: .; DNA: TGTGCCAGCTCACTCAACCCGGGTGGAGATCAGCCCCAGCATTTT; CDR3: CASSLNPGGDQPQHF
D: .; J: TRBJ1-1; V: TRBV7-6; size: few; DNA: TGTGCCAGCAGCCCCCCAGGAGGTAAACTCACTGAAGCTTTCTTT; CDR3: CASSPPGGKLTEAFF
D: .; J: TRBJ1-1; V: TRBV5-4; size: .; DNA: TGTGCCAGCAGCTTACCCGCCCAGGGAGGGAACACTGAAGCTTTCTTT; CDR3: CASSLPAQGGNTEAFF
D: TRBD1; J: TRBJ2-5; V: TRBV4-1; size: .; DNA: TGCGCCAGCAGGGACAGGGAACAAGAGACCCAGTACTTC; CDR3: CASRDREQETQYF
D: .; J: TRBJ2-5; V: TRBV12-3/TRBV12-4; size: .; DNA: TGTGCCAGCTCCGGGGGGCGGTATGAGACCCAGTACTTC; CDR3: CASSGGRYETQYF
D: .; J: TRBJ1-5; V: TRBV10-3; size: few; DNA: TGTGCCATCAGTGAGTACCAGCCGGGACAGCCCCAGCATTTT; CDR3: CAISEYQPGQPQHF
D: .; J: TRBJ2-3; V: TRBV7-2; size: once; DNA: TGTGCCGCGGCGACCACAGATACGCAGTATTTT; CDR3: CAAATTDTQYF
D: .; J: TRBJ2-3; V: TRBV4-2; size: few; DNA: TGTGCCAGCAGCCAAGATACCCGGCGGGACGGTTCGGATACGCAGTATTTT; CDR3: CASSQDTRRDGSDTQYF
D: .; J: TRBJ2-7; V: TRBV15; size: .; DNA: TGTGCCACCAGCAGTCGGGGCAGATACTACGAGCAGTACTTC; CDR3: CATSSRGRYYEQYF
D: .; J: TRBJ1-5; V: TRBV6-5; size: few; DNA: TGTGCCAGCAGTGCCGGGACCCCAGGCCCCCAGCATTTT; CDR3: CASSAGTPGPQHF
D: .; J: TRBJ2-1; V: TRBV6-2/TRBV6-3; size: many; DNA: TGTGCCAGCAGTTACAGGGAAAACAATGAGCAGTTCTTC; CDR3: CASSYRENNEQFF
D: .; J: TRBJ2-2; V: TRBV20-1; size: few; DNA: TGCAGTGCTAGGCGAGGGGCCGTCACCGGGGAGCTGTTTTTT; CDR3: CSARRGAVTGELFF
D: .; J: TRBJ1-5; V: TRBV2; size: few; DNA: TGTGCCAGCAGCGCCATGAGGAGGGGCAATCAGCCCCAGCATTTT; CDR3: CASSAMRRGNQPQHF
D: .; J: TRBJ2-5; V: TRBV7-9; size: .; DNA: TGTGCCAGCAGCTTAGAACAACTCCAAGAGACCCAGTACTTC; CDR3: CASSLEQLQETQYF
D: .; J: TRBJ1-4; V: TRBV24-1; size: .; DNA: TGTGCCACCAGTGACGGGGGACACCCAACTAATGAAAAACTGTTTTTT; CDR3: CATSDGGHPTNEKLFF
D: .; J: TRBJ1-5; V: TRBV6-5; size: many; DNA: TGTGCCAGCAGTTACTCGACGGGTCAGCCCCAGCATTTT; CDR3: CASSYSTGQPQHF
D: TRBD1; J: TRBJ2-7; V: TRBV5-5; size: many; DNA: TGTGCCAGCAGCCTCCAGGGGGCCGGGCAGTACTTC; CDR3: CASSLQGAGQYF
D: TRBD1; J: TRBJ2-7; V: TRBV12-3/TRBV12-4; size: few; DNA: TGTGCCAGCAGAGGATACGGGACAGGGGCGTTGTGGGAGCAGTACTTC; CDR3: CASRGYGTGALWEQYF
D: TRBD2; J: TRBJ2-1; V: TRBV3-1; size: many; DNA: TGTGCCAGCAGGCCTGTCGGGGGGGGCAATGAGCAGTTCTTC; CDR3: CASRPVGGGNEQFF
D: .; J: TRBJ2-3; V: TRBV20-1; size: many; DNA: TGCAGTGCTAGAAAGGGGGATGTACCGTATTTT; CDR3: CSARKGDVPYF
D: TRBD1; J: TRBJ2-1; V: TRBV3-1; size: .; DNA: TGTGCCAGCAGCCAAGATCGGTGGGACAGATACAATGAGCAGTTCTTC; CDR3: CASSQDRWDRYNEQFF
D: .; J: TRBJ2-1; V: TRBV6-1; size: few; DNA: TGTGCCAGCCATCGCGGGAACAATGAGCAGTTCTTC; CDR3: CASHRGNNEQFF
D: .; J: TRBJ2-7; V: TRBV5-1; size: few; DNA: TGCGCCAGCAGCTTACGGGACACTTACGAGGAGCAGTACTTC; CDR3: CASSLRDTYEEQYF
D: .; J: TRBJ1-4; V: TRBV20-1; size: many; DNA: TGCAGTGCCAGGGGTCTCCTCGATGAAAAACTGTTTTTT; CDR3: CSARGLLDEKLFF
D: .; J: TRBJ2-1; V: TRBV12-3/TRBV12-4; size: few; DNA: TGTGCCAGCACCGGGACGGGTTCCGTTTACAATGAGCAGTTCTTC; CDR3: CASTGTGSVYNEQFF
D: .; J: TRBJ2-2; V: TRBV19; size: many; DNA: TGTGCCAGTAGTCCACTTGGTTCGAACACCGGGGAGCTGTTTTTT; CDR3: CASSPLGSNTGELFF
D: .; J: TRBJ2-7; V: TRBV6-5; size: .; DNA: TGTGCCTGCATTCCACCACAGGGTGGAGAGCAGTACTTC; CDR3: CACIPPQGGEQYF
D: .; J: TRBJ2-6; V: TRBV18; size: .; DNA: TGTGCCAGCTCACCATCGGGACAACGGATCTCTGGGGCCAACGTCCTGACTTTC; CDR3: CASSPSGQRISGANVLTF
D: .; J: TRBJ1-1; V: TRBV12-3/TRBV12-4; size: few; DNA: TGTGCCAGCAGCCCCGATAGTGGGACTGAAGCTTTCTTT; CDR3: CASSPDSGTEAFF
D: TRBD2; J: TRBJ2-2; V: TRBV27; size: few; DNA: TGTGCCAGTGAAACGCTGGGGGGGAGCGGGGAGCTGTTTTTT; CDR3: CASETLGGSGELFF
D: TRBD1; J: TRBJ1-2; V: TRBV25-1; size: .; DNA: TGTGCCAGCAGTGCCGCAGGGGGCTTAGGCTACACCTTC; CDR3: CASSAAGGLGYTF
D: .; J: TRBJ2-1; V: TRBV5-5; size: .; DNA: TGTGCCAGCAGCTTGCAGGGGCGCAATGAGCAGTTCTTC; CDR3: CASSLQGRNEQFF
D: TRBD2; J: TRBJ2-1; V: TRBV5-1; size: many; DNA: TGCGCCAGCAGCCGGGGGACTAGCTACAATGAGCAGTTCTTC; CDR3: CASSRGTSYNEQFF
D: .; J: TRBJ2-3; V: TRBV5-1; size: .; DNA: TGCGCCAGCAGCCAGCGAAAGGGTGCAGATACGCAGTATTTT; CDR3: CASSQRKGADTQYF
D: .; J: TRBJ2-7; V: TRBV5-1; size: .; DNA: TGCGCCAGCAGCTCCTCCGTTGGTCCCTCCTACGAGCAGTACTTC; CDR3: CASSSSVGPSYEQYF
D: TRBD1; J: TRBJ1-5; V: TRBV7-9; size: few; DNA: TGTGCCAGCAGGGGACAGAATAATCAGCCCCAGCATTTT; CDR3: CASRGQNNQPQHF
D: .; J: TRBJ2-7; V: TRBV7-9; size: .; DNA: TGTGCCAGCAGCCCCTCCGACTCACTGAACTCCTACGAGCAGTACTTC; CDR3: CASSPSDSLNSYEQYF
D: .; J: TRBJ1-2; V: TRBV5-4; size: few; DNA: TGTGCCAGCAGTACCGACAGGAGCTATGGCTACACCTTC; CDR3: CASSTDRSYGYTF
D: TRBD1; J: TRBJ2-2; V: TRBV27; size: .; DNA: TGTGCCAGCAGACGACAGGGTACTGACACCGGGGAGCTGTTTTTT; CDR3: CASRRQGTDTGELFF
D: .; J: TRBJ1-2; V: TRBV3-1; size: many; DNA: TGTGCCAGCAGCCAAGGCCGGGGGGTGGAGTATGGCTACACCTTC; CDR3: CASSQGRGVEYGYTF
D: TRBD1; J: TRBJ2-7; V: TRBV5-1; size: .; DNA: TGCGCCAGCAGCTTGGGGGTGCAGGGGGACCGCCGGCAGTACTTC; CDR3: CASSLGVQGDRRQYF
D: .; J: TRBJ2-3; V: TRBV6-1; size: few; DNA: TGTGCCAGCAGTGAGGGAACAGGGGAACGGCCGGGGGTGAGGGGCACAGATACGCAGTATTTT; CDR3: CASSEGTGERPGVRGTDTQYF
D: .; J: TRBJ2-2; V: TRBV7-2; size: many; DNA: TGTGCCAGCAGCTTTAGGATACTGGACACCGGGGAGCTGTTTTTT; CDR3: CASSFRILDTGELFF
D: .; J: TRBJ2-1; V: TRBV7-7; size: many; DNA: TGTGCCAGCAGCTCCAGAGGGGGGGCATCCTACAATGAGCAGTTCTTC; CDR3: CASSSRGGASYNEQFF
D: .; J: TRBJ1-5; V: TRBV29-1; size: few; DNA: TGCAGCGTTTTAGTAGGCAATCAGCCCCAGCATTTT; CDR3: CSVLVGNQPQHF